This is a list of T cell receptor beta chains from one sample in a study of blood T cell repertoires in COVID-19. TCRdb's table, derived via immunoSEQ multiplex PCR, lists solely in-frame clones and lacks some. This table has roughly 150,000 clones, around nine tenths appearing once. Sequenced input: peripheral blood. All receptors derive from an older woman with acute or convalescent COVID-19. Both conserved end residues are part of each CDR3. A D gene is named only where the DNA matches it firmly. Clone size is given for some rows only: seen once, a few or many times, or a class if the clone is expanded.

cdr3_aa: CASRGLTGSETQYF
cdr3_nt: TGTGCCAGCAGAGGGTTGACAGGGTCCGAGACCCAGTACTTC
clone_size: -
v_call: TRBV2
d_call: TRBD1
j_call: TRBJ2-5

cdr3_aa: CASKGGEGETQYF
cdr3_nt: TGTGCCAGTAAAGGGGGGGAAGGAGAGACCCAGTACTTC
clone_size: -
v_call: TRBV19
d_call: -
j_call: TRBJ2-5

cdr3_aa: CASSQEGQGWGEQYF
cdr3_nt: TGCGCCAGCAGCCAAGAGGGACAGGGTTGGGGTGAGCAGTACTTC
clone_size: -
v_call: TRBV4-3
d_call: TRBD1
j_call: TRBJ2-7

cdr3_aa: CASSQSGAGGTQYF
cdr3_nt: TGTGCCAGCAGCCAATCCGGGGCGGGGGGGACCCAGTACTTC
clone_size: -
v_call: TRBV28
d_call: TRBD2
j_call: TRBJ2-5

cdr3_aa: CASSASGGRSTDTQYF
cdr3_nt: TGTGCCAGTAGTGCTAGCGGGGGCCGCAGCACAGATACGCAGTATTTT
clone_size: -
v_call: TRBV19
d_call: TRBD2
j_call: TRBJ2-3

cdr3_aa: CASSTDRSSYNEQFF
cdr3_nt: TGTGCCAGCAGCACCGACAGGAGCTCCTACAATGAGCAGTTCTTC
clone_size: -
v_call: TRBV7-8
d_call: -
j_call: TRBJ2-1

cdr3_aa: CASSPPDRGGNSPLHF
cdr3_nt: TGCGCCAGCAGTCCCCCGGACAGGGGAGGTAATTCACCCCTCCACTTT
clone_size: -
v_call: TRBV4-1
d_call: TRBD1
j_call: TRBJ1-6

cdr3_aa: CASSRVLTGARDTEAFF
cdr3_nt: TGCGCCAGCAGCCGAGTATTGACAGGGGCGAGGGACACTGAAGCTTTCTTT
clone_size: -
v_call: TRBV4-3
d_call: TRBD1
j_call: TRBJ1-1

cdr3_aa: CASSQSAGGYYGYTF
cdr3_nt: TGCGCCAGCAGTCAATCGGCAGGGGGCTACTATGGCTACACCTTC
clone_size: -
v_call: TRBV23-1
d_call: TRBD1
j_call: TRBJ1-2

cdr3_aa: CASRGTQGETQYF
cdr3_nt: TGTGCCAGCAGGGGGACCCAGGGGGAGACCCAGTACTTC
clone_size: -
v_call: TRBV2
d_call: -
j_call: TRBJ2-5

cdr3_aa: CASSLAGTGTGSYYGYTF
cdr3_nt: TGTGCCAGCAGCTTGGCCGGAACCGGGACAGGGTCCTACTATGGCTACACCTTC
clone_size: once
v_call: TRBV5-4
d_call: TRBD1
j_call: TRBJ1-2

cdr3_aa: CASSQDRSGQGYGYTF
cdr3_nt: TGTGCCAGCAGCCAAGATCGGTCGGGACAGGGCTATGGCTACACCTTC
clone_size: -
v_call: TRBV4-2
d_call: TRBD1
j_call: TRBJ1-2

cdr3_aa: CASSMTVSYGYTF
cdr3_nt: TGTGCCAGTAGTATGACAGTTTCCTATGGCTACACCTTC
clone_size: -
v_call: TRBV19
d_call: -
j_call: TRBJ1-2

cdr3_aa: CASSLSLGGPDTQYF
cdr3_nt: TGTGCCAGCAGTTTATCCCTTGGTGGCCCAGATACGCAGTATTTT
clone_size: -
v_call: TRBV6-1
d_call: -
j_call: TRBJ2-3

cdr3_aa: CASSLRGGDNEQFF
cdr3_nt: TGTGCCAGCAGCTTAAGGGGTGGAGACAATGAGCAGTTCTTC
clone_size: once
v_call: TRBV7-2
d_call: -
j_call: TRBJ2-1

cdr3_aa: CASSSNIPGLAPYETQYF
cdr3_nt: TGTGCCAGCAGCTCGAATATCCCTGGACTAGCTCCGTACGAGACCCAGTACTTC
clone_size: once
v_call: TRBV7-2
d_call: TRBD2
j_call: TRBJ2-5

cdr3_aa: CASSQDGGLNTEAFF
cdr3_nt: TGCGCCAGCAGCCAAGATGGGGGGTTGAACACTGAAGCTTTCTTT
clone_size: -
v_call: TRBV4-1
d_call: -
j_call: TRBJ1-1

cdr3_aa: CASSLGTQGQETQYF
cdr3_nt: TGTGCCAGCAGCTTGGGGACTCAGGGGCAAGAGACCCAGTACTTC
clone_size: -
v_call: TRBV5-4
d_call: -
j_call: TRBJ2-5

cdr3_aa: CASSVTLRETQYF
cdr3_nt: TGTGCCAGCAGCGTAACCCTTAGAGAGACCCAGTACTTC
clone_size: -
v_call: TRBV5-5
d_call: -
j_call: TRBJ2-5

cdr3_aa: CASSYRKEGAHEAFF
cdr3_nt: TGTGCCAGCAGTTACCGAAAAGAGGGGGCCCATGAAGCTTTCTTT
clone_size: -
v_call: TRBV6-6
d_call: TRBD1
j_call: TRBJ1-1

cdr3_aa: CASSPAPAGLRYNEQFF
cdr3_nt: TGCGCCAGCAGCCCAGCCCCAGCGGGGCTGAGGTACAATGAGCAGTTCTTC
clone_size: -
v_call: TRBV4-3
d_call: TRBD2
j_call: TRBJ2-1

cdr3_aa: CASSPRTSAADTQYF
cdr3_nt: TGTGCCAGCTCACCGCGGACTAGCGCGGCAGATACGCAGTATTTT
clone_size: -
v_call: TRBV18
d_call: TRBD2
j_call: TRBJ2-3

cdr3_aa: CASRSGGSYEQYF
cdr3_nt: TGTGCCAGCAGATCCGGGGGCTCCTACGAGCAGTACTTC
clone_size: -
v_call: TRBV6-5
d_call: -
j_call: TRBJ2-7

cdr3_aa: CASSPGQKQYYGYTF
cdr3_nt: TGTGCCAGCAGCCCCGGACAGAAACAATACTATGGCTACACCTTC
clone_size: -
v_call: TRBV5-6
d_call: -
j_call: TRBJ1-2

cdr3_aa: CASSQDTGRGGAFF
cdr3_nt: TGTGCCAGCAGCCAAGATACCGGGAGGGGGGGAGCTTTCTTT
clone_size: -
v_call: TRBV3-1/TRBV3-2
d_call: -
j_call: TRBJ1-1

cdr3_aa: CASSQTSGASDTQYF
cdr3_nt: TGTGCCAGCAGTCAGACTAGCGGGGCCTCAGATACGCAGTATTTT
clone_size: -
v_call: TRBV6-5
d_call: TRBD2
j_call: TRBJ2-3

cdr3_aa: CASSRPTALNEKLFF
cdr3_nt: TGTGCCAGCTCCCGCCCGACAGCTTTAAATGAAAAACTGTTTTTT
clone_size: -
v_call: TRBV28
d_call: -
j_call: TRBJ1-4

cdr3_aa: CASSPGQFSGNTIYF
cdr3_nt: TGTGCCAGCAGCCCGGGACAGTTCTCTGGAAACACCATATATTTT
clone_size: few
v_call: TRBV6-2/TRBV6-3
d_call: TRBD1
j_call: TRBJ1-3

cdr3_aa: CASSLATGRETQYF
cdr3_nt: TGCGCCAGCAGCTTGGCGACAGGAAGAGAGACCCAGTACTTC
clone_size: -
v_call: TRBV5-1
d_call: -
j_call: TRBJ2-5

cdr3_aa: CASSSLRQGNNQPQHF
cdr3_nt: TGTGCCAGCAGTTCCCTCAGACAGGGTAACAATCAGCCCCAGCATTTT
clone_size: -
v_call: TRBV6-5
d_call: TRBD1
j_call: TRBJ1-5

cdr3_aa: CSVERSGANTEAFF
cdr3_nt: TGCAGCGTTGAACGGTCAGGGGCGAACACTGAAGCTTTCTTT
clone_size: -
v_call: TRBV29-1
d_call: -
j_call: TRBJ1-1

cdr3_aa: CASIRAGGNNEQFF
cdr3_nt: TGTGCCAGCATCAGAGCGGGGGGTAACAATGAGCAGTTCTTC
clone_size: -
v_call: TRBV6-5
d_call: TRBD2
j_call: TRBJ2-1

cdr3_aa: CASSLDPGLDYGYTF
cdr3_nt: TGTGCCAGCAGCTTAGATCCGGGACTCGACTATGGCTACACCTTC
clone_size: -
v_call: TRBV7-2
d_call: -
j_call: TRBJ1-2

cdr3_aa: CASSPARGQNTEAFF
cdr3_nt: TGTGCCAGCTCACCCGCCAGGGGCCAGAACACTGAAGCTTTCTTT
clone_size: -
v_call: TRBV18
d_call: -
j_call: TRBJ1-1

cdr3_aa: CASRDSMNTEAFF
cdr3_nt: TGTGCCAGCAGGGACAGTATGAACACTGAAGCTTTCTTT
clone_size: -
v_call: TRBV6-5
d_call: -
j_call: TRBJ1-1

cdr3_aa: CASSLTGTSISPLHF
cdr3_nt: TGTGCCAGCAGCCTAACCGGGACTTCAATTTCACCCCTCCACTTT
clone_size: -
v_call: TRBV7-3
d_call: -
j_call: TRBJ1-6

cdr3_aa: CAWIRPGGGYTF
cdr3_nt: TGTGCCTGGATTCGCCCTGGGGGGGGCTACACCTTC
clone_size: -
v_call: TRBV30
d_call: -
j_call: TRBJ1-2

cdr3_aa: CASSIRGHISEAFF
cdr3_nt: TGTGCCAGCAGCATAAGAGGACACATCTCTGAAGCTTTCTTT
clone_size: -
v_call: TRBV3-1/TRBV3-2
d_call: -
j_call: TRBJ1-1

cdr3_aa: CASSLFWGRGVRNTEAFF
cdr3_nt: TGTGCCAGCAGCTTATTCTGGGGCCGGGGGGTAAGGAACACTGAAGCTTTCTTT
clone_size: few
v_call: TRBV11-2
d_call: -
j_call: TRBJ1-1

cdr3_aa: CASSHGQGVDTQYF
cdr3_nt: TGTGCCAGCTCACACGGACAGGGTGTAGATACGCAGTATTTT
clone_size: -
v_call: TRBV18
d_call: TRBD1
j_call: TRBJ2-3

cdr3_aa: CASSLGTARGEQYF
cdr3_nt: TGTGCCAGCAGCTTAGGTACGGCCAGGGGCGAGCAGTACTTC
clone_size: -
v_call: TRBV7-6
d_call: -
j_call: TRBJ2-7

cdr3_aa: CASSVGGTGGRTNEKLFF
cdr3_nt: TGTGCCAGCAGCGTAGGTGGAACAGGGGGTAGAACTAATGAAAAACTGTTTTTT
clone_size: few
v_call: TRBV9
d_call: TRBD1
j_call: TRBJ1-4

cdr3_aa: CASSFRLFSNEQFF
cdr3_nt: TGTGCCAGTAGTTTCCGACTCTTTTCCAATGAGCAGTTCTTC
clone_size: -
v_call: TRBV19
d_call: -
j_call: TRBJ2-1

cdr3_aa: CSVEVGAQETQYF
cdr3_nt: TGCAGCGTTGAGGTGGGGGCTCAAGAGACCCAGTACTTC
clone_size: -
v_call: TRBV29-1
d_call: -
j_call: TRBJ2-5

cdr3_aa: CASSDQVGGANVLTF
cdr3_nt: TGCGCCAGCAGTGATCAGGTTGGTGGGGCCAACGTCCTGACTTTC
clone_size: -
v_call: TRBV10-2
d_call: -
j_call: TRBJ2-6

cdr3_aa: CASRHRDTSSPLHF
cdr3_nt: TGTGCCAGTAGACACCGGGACACATCTTCACCCCTCCACTTT
clone_size: -
v_call: TRBV19
d_call: -
j_call: TRBJ1-6

cdr3_aa: CASSKGQGISYEQYF
cdr3_nt: TGTGCCAGCAGCAAGGGACAGGGGATCTCCTACGAGCAGTACTTC
clone_size: -
v_call: TRBV5-4
d_call: TRBD1
j_call: TRBJ2-7

cdr3_aa: CASLAQGRSEAFF
cdr3_nt: TGTGCCAGCTTAGCCCAGGGGCGGTCTGAAGCTTTCTTT
clone_size: -
v_call: TRBV6-5
d_call: -
j_call: TRBJ1-1

cdr3_aa: CASSLQTAGISNYGYTF
cdr3_nt: TGTGCCAGCAGTTTACAGACCGCCGGGATTTCTAACTATGGCTACACCTTC
clone_size: -
v_call: TRBV27
d_call: -
j_call: TRBJ1-2

cdr3_aa: CASRATDRGRGYTF
cdr3_nt: TGTGCCAGCAGGGCTACGGACAGGGGTCGAGGCTACACCTTC
clone_size: few
v_call: TRBV28
d_call: TRBD1
j_call: TRBJ1-2

cdr3_aa: CASSPGDRMNTEAFF
cdr3_nt: TGCGCCAGCAGCCCAGGGGACAGAATGAACACTGAAGCTTTCTTT
clone_size: -
v_call: TRBV5-1
d_call: TRBD1
j_call: TRBJ1-1

cdr3_aa: CSVRHGGRTDTQYF
cdr3_nt: TGCAGCGTGAGACACGGGGGGCGCACAGATACGCAGTATTTT
clone_size: -
v_call: TRBV29-1
d_call: -
j_call: TRBJ2-3

cdr3_aa: CASSQTGSHSPLHF
cdr3_nt: TGTGCCAGCAGCCAGACAGGCTCGCATTCACCCCTCCACTTT
clone_size: -
v_call: TRBV3-1/TRBV3-2
d_call: -
j_call: TRBJ1-6

cdr3_aa: CSAQKETQYF
cdr3_nt: TGCAGTGCCCAGAAAGAGACCCAGTACTTC
clone_size: -
v_call: TRBV20-1
d_call: -
j_call: TRBJ2-5

cdr3_aa: CASSEPGGYTF
cdr3_nt: TGTGCCAGTAGTGAACCCGGGGGCTACACCTTC
clone_size: -
v_call: TRBV19
d_call: -
j_call: TRBJ1-2

cdr3_aa: CASSSNRGTGELFF
cdr3_nt: TGTGCCAGCAGTTCAAACAGGGGCACCGGGGAGCTGTTTTTT
clone_size: -
v_call: TRBV2
d_call: TRBD1
j_call: TRBJ2-2

cdr3_aa: CASSPHHRGEGYGYTF
cdr3_nt: TGTGCCAGCAGTCCCCATCACAGGGGAGAGGGCTATGGCTACACCTTC
clone_size: -
v_call: TRBV28
d_call: TRBD1
j_call: TRBJ1-2

cdr3_aa: CASSSGRRGQPQHF
cdr3_nt: TGTGCCAGCAGCTCGGGTCGACGGGGTCAGCCCCAGCATTTT
clone_size: -
v_call: TRBV3-1/TRBV3-2
d_call: -
j_call: TRBJ1-5

cdr3_aa: CAWMSGRAGELFF
cdr3_nt: TGTGCCTGGATGTCAGGGAGGGCCGGGGAGCTGTTTTTT
clone_size: -
v_call: TRBV30
d_call: TRBD2
j_call: TRBJ2-2